The T cell receptor (beta chain) under discussion was sequenced for a study of blood T cell repertoires in COVID-19. Study as a whole: Researchers got acute and convalescent COVID-19 samples from the United States, Italy and Spain. PBMCs, B-cell-depleted T cells, or T cells provided the cDNA or gDNA that made up the material.

This clone was found once. Germline CDR1 is SGDLS and CDR2 is YYNGEE. V was pared by 4 bases and J by 7 bases, with 15 bases between. The CDR3 spans 14 residues. As originally analysed: Using reference gene primer amplification, nucleated cell counts were estimated. The method was immunoSEQ multiplex PCR; TCRdb's version includes in-frame clones alone and lacks a portion of them. V and J calls plus clone size are reproduced from that table; the DNA served to infer D and trimming. This sample has 200,000 to 250,000 clones; under 95% occur once, and the top ten carry approximately 1.2%. The chain has TRBV9 and TRBJ1-5; D is uncertain. This clonotype originated in a man aged 25-45 years with acute or convalescent COVID-19. The sequencing sample was made of peripheral blood. The CDR3 loop is CASSPDSQNQPQHF. CDR3 in DNA: TGTGCCAGCAGCCCGGACTCCCAGAACCAGCCCCAGCATTTT.